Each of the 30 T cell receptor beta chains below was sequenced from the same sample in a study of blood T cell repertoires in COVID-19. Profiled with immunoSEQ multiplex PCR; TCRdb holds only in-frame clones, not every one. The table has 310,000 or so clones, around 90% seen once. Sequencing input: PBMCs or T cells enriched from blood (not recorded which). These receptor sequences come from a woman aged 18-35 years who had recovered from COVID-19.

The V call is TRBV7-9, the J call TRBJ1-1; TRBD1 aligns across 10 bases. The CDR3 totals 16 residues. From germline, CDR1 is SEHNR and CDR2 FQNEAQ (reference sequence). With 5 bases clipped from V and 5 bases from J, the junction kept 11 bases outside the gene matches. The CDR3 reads CASSPFRTGGLTEAFF. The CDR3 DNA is TGTGCCAGCAGCCCCTTCCGGACAGGGGGTTTGACTGAAGCTTTCTTT.

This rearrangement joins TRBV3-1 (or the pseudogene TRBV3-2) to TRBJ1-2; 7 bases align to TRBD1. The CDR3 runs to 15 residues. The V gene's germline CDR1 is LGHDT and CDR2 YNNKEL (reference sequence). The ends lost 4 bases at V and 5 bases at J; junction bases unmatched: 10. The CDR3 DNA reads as TGTGCCAGCAGCCCAACAGGGGCGAACCCTTATGGCTACACCTTC. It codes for CASSPTGANPYGYTF.

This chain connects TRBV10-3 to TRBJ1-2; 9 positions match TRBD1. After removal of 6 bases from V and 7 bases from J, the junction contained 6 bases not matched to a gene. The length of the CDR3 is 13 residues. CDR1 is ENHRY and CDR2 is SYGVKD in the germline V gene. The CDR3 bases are TGTGCCATCAGCCCACAGGGGGCGAGTGGCTACACCTTC. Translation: CAISPQGASGYTF.

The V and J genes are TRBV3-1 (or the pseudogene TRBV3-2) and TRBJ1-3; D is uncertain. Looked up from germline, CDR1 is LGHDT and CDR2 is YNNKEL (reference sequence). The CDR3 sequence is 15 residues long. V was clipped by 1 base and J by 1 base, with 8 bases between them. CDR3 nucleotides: TGTGCCAGCAGCCAAGTTATTGTTTCTGGAAACACCATATATTTT. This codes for CASSQVIVSGNTIYF.

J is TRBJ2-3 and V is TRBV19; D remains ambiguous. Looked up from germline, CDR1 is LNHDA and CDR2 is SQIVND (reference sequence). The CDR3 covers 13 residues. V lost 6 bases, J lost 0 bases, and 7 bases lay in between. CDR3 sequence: CASSRVSTDTQYF. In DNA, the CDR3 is TGTGCCAGTAGCCGGGTTAGCACAGATACGCAGTATTTT.

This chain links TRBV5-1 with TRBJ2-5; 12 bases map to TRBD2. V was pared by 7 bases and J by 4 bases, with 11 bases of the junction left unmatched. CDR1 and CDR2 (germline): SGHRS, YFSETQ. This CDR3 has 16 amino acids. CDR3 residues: CASGPASGRASETQYF. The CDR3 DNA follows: TGCGCCAGCGGACCCGCTAGCGGGAGGGCATCAGAGACCCAGTACTTC.

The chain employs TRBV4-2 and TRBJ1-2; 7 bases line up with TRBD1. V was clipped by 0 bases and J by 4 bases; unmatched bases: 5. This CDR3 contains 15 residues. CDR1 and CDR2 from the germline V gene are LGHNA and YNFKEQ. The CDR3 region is CASSQDPTGPYGYTF. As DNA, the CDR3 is TGTGCCAGCAGCCAAGATCCGACAGGGCCCTATGGCTACACCTTC.

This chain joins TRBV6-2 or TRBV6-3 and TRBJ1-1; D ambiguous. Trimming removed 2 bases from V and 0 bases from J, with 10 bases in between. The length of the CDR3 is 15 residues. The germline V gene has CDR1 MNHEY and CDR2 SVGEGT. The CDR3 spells CASSYPQRLNTEAFF. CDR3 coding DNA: TGTGCCAGCAGTTACCCCCAGAGGTTGAACACTGAAGCTTTCTTT.

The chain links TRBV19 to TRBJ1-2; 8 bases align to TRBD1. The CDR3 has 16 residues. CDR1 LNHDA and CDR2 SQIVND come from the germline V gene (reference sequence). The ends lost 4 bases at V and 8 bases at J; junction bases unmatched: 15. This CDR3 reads CASSSWFAGGMKGYTF. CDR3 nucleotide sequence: TGTGCCAGTAGTAGTTGGTTCGCAGGGGGCATGAAAGGCTACACCTTC. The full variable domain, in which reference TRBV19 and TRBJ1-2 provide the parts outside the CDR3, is DGGITQSPKYLFRKEGQNVTLSCEQNLNHDAMYWYRQDPGQGLRLIYYSQIVNDFQKGDIAEGYSVSREKKESFPLTVTSAQKNPTAFYLCASSSWFAGGMKGYTFGSGTRLTVV.

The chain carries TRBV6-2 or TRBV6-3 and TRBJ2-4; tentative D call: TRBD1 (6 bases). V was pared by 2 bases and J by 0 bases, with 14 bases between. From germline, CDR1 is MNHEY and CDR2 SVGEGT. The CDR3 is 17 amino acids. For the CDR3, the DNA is TGTGCCAGCAGTTACCCGTACGGGACATTAGCCAAAAACATTCAGTACTTC. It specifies CASSYPYGTLAKNIQYF.

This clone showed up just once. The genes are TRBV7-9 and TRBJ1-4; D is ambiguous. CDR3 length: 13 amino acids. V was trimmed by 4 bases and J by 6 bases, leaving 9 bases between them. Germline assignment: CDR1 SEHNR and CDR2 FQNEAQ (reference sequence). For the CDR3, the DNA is TGTGCCAGCAGCTCTAGAGTCGATGAAAAACTGTTTTTT. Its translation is CASSSRVDEKLFF.

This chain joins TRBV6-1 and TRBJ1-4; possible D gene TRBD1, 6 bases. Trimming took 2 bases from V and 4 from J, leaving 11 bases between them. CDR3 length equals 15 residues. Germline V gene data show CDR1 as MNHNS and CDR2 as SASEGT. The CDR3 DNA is TGTGCCAGCAGTGAATTACAGGGAAATAATGAAAAACTGTTTTTT. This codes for CASSELQGNNEKLFF.

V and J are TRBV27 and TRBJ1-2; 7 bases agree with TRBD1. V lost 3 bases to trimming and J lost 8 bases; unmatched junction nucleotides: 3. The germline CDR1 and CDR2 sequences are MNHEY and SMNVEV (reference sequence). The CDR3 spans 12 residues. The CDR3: CASSFPTGGYTF. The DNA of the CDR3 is TGTGCCAGCAGTTTCCCGACAGGGGGCTACACCTTC.

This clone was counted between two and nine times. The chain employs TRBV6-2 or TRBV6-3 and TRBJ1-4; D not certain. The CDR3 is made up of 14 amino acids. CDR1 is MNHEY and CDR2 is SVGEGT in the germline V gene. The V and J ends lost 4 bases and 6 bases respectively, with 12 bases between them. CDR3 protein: CASSSSGSYEKLFF. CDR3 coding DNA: TGTGCCAGCAGTTCGTCCGGGAGCTATGAAAAACTGTTTTTT.

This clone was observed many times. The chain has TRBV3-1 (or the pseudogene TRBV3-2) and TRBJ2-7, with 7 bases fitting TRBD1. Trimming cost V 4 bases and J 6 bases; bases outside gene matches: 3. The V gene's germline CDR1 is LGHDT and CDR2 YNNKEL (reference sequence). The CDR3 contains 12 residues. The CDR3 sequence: CASSPTGTEQYF. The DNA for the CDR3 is TGTGCCAGCAGCCCGACAGGGACCGAGCAGTACTTC.

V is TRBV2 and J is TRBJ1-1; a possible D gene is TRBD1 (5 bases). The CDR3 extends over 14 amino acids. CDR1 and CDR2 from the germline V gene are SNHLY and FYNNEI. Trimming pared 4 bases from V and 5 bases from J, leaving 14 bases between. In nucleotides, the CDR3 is TGTGCCAGCAGTGCGGGGGGGATCAGGACTGAAGCTTTCTTT. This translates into CASSAGGIRTEAFF.

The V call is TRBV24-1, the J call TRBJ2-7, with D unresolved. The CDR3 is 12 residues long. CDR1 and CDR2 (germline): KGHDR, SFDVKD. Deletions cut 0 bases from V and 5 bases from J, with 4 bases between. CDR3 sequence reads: CATSDLGNEQYF. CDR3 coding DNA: TGTGCCACCAGTGATTTGGGCAACGAGCAGTACTTC.

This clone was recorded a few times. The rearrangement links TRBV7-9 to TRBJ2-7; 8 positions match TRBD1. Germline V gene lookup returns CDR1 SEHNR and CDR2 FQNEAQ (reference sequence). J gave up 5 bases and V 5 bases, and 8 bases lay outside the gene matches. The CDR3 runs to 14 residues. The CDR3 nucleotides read TGTGCCAGCAGCCCATGGACAGGGTCGAACGAGCAGTACTTC. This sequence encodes CASSPWTGSNEQYF.

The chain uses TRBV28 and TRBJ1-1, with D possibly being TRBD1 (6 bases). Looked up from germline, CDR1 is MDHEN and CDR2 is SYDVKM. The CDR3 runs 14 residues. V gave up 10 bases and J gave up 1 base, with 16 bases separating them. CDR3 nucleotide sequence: TGTGCCACCAGCCTTGGACAGTGGAACACTGAAGCTTTCTTT. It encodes CATSLGQWNTEAFF.

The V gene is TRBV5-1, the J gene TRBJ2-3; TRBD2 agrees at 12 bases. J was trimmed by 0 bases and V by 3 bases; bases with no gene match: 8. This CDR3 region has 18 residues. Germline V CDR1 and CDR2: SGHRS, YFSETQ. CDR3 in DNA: TGCGCCAGCAGCTGGAAGACTAGCGGGGGTTCTAGCACAGATACGCAGTATTTT. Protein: CASSWKTSGGSSTDTQYF. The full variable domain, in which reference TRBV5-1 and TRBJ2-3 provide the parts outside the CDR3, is KAGVTQTPRYLIKTRGQQVTLSCSPISGHRSVSWYQQTPGQGLQFLFEYFSETQRNKGNFPGRFSGRQFSNSRSEMNVSTLELGDSALYLCASSWKTSGGSSTDTQYFGPGTRLTVL.

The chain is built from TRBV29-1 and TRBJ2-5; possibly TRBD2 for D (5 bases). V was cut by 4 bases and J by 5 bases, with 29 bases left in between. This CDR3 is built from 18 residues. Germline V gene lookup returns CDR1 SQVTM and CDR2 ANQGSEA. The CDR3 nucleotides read TGCAGCGTTGTGTCGAAGCCTTTGGTCGGGGATGGTGCGGAGACCCAGTACTTC. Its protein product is CSVVSKPLVGDGAETQYF.

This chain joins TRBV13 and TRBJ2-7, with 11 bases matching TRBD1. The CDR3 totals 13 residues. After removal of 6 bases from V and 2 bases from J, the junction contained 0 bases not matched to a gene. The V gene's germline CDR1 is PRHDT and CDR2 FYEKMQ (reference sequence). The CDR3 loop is CASRGQGAYEQYF. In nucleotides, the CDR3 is TGTGCCAGCAGGGGACAGGGGGCCTACGAGCAGTACTTC.

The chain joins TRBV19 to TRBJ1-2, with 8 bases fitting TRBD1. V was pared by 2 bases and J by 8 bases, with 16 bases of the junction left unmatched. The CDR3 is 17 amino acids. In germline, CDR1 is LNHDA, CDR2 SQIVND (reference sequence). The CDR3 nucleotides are TGTGCCAGTAGTATAAGATTGGACCTGAGGACAGGGATCGGCTACACCTTC. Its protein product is CASSIRLDLRTGIGYTF. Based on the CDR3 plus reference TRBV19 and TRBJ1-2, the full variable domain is DGGITQSPKYLFRKEGQNVTLSCEQNLNHDAMYWYRQDPGQGLRLIYYSQIVNDFQKGDIAEGYSVSREKKESFPLTVTSAQKNPTAFYLCASSIRLDLRTGIGYTFGSGTRLTVV.

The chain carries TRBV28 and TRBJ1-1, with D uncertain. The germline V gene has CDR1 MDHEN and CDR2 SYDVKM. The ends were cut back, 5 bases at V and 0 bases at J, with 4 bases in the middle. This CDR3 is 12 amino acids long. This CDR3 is CASSRVNTEAFF. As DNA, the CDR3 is TGTGCCAGCAGTCGGGTGAACACTGAAGCTTTCTTT.

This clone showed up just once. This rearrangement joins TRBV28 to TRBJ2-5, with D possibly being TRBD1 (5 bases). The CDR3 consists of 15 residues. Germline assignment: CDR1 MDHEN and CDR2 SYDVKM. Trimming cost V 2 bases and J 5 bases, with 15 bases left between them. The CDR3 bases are TGTGCCAGCAGTTTAGCCGGCAGGGCGAGGGAGACCCAGTACTTC. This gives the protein CASSLAGRARETQYF.

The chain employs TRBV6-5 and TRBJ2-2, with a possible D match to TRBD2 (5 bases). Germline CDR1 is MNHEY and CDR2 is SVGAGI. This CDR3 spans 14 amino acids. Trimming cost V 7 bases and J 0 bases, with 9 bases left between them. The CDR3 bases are TGTGCCAGCAAGGTGGGAGCGAACACCGGGGAGCTGTTTTTT. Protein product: CASKVGANTGELFF.

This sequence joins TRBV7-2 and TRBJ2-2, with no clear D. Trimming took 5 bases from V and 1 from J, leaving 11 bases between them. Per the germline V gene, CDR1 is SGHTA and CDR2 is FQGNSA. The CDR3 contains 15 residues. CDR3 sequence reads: CASSPLRVNTGELFF. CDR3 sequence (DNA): TGTGCCAGCAGCCCCCTACGGGTGAACACCGGGGAGCTGTTTTTT. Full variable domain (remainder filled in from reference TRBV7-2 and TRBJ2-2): GAGVSQSPSNKVTEKGKDVELRCDPISGHTALYWYRQSLGQGLEFLIYFQGNSAPDKSGLPSDRFSAERTGGSVSTLTIQRTQQEDSAVYLCASSPLRVNTGELFFGEGSRLTVL.

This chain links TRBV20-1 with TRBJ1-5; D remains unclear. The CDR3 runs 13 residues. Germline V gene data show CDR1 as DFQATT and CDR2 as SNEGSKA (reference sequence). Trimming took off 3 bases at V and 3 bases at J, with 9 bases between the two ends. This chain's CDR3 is CSASTADNQPQHF. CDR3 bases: TGCAGTGCTAGTACAGCAGACAATCAGCCCCAGCATTTT.

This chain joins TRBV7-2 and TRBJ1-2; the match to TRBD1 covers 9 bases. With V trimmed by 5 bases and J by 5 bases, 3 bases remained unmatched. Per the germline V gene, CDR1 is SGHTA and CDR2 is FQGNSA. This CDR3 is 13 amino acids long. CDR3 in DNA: TGTGCCAGCAGCCGGACAGGGGATTATGGCTACACCTTC. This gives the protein CASSRTGDYGYTF.

The CDR3 nucleotides read TGTGCCAGCAGCTTATTTGCGGGAGGTTACAATGAGCAGTTCTTC. It yields the protein CASSLFAGGYNEQFF. The chain carries TRBV7-7 and TRBJ2-1, with 8 bases identical to TRBD2. The length of the CDR3 is 15 residues. J lost 4 bases, V lost 2 bases, and 4 bases had no gene match. CDR1 is SSHAT and CDR2 is FNYEAQ in the germline V gene (reference sequence).